The 30 T cell receptor beta chains in this list originate from one sample, sequenced in a study of CD8 T cells in ankylosing spondylitis (dated by TCRdb to the late 2010s). Antigens of these TCRs are unknown. On the study overall, not on this receptor specifically: A TCR beta motif of roughly 8 highly homologous amino acid variants appeared characteristic of blood from ankylosing spondylitis patients.

The library came from 5' RACE. The instrument was an Illumina HiSeq 2500. TCRdb trimmed public reads at Q25 via fastp, called clones via MiXCR and kept in-frame beta chains. Entries are consolidated by CDR3 protein sequence, retaining the most common genes and DNA. The table for this sample lists fewer than 550,000 distinct CDR3 sequences; less than 6% of them were counted only once. 3% to 4% of the sample rests with the top ten. The sequencing sample was made of blood, either unsorted or a sorted T cell fraction (not recorded which). These TCRs come from a male donor with ankylosing spondylitis.

This clonotype was observed many times. The chain joins TRBV4-3 to TRBJ2-1; possibly TRBD1 for D (5 bases). The CDR3 totals 18 residues. V lost 0 bases and J lost 0, with 15 bases in between. Germline V gene lookup returns CDR1 LGHNA and CDR2 YSLEER. The CDR3 bases are TGCGCCAGCAGCCAAGATGGGGCGGTACCTAGCTCCTACAATGAGCAGTTCTTC. It encodes CASSQDGAVPSSYNEQFF.

This chain connects TRBV20-1 to TRBJ2-1; 12 nucleotides match TRBD2. Germline assignment: CDR1 DFQATT and CDR2 SNEGSKA (reference sequence). V lost 6 bases to trimming and J lost 4 bases; unmatched junction nucleotides: 13. The CDR3 contains 17 residues. The chain's CDR3 is CSAKPAETSGGYNEQFF. CDR3 sequence (DNA): TGCAGTGCCAAGCCCGCGGAGACTAGCGGGGGTTACAATGAGCAGTTCTTC.

The sample holds many counts of this clonotype. This chain connects TRBV5-1 to TRBJ2-7; 9 nucleotides agree with TRBD1. The CDR3 contains 14 residues. J was trimmed by 6 bases and V by 4 bases; bases with no gene match: 8. CDR1 SGHRS and CDR2 YFSETQ come from the germline V gene. CDR3 protein: CASSAGQGQGEQYF. The CDR3 DNA reads TGCGCCAGCAGCGCTGGACAGGGGCAGGGCGAGCAGTACTTC. Using reference TRBV5-1 and TRBJ2-7 for the parts outside the CDR3, the full variable domain is KAGVTQTPRYLIKTRGQQVTLSCSPISGHRSVSWYQQTPGQGLQFLFEYFSETQRNKGNFPGRFSGRQFSNSRSEMNVSTLELGDSALYLCASSAGQGQGEQYFGPGTRLTVT.

In this sample, this clonotype turned up a few times. V gene TRBV6-5 combines with J gene TRBJ1-4; D remains unclear. The CDR3 consists of 16 residues. Germline V gene sequence: CDR1 MNHEY, CDR2 SVGAGI. V was shortened by 4 bases and J by 5 bases, with 17 bases between the two germline ends. This CDR3 reads CASSSSLTVYNEKLFF. Written as DNA, the CDR3 is TGTGCCAGCAGTTCGAGCCTGACCGTTTACAATGAAAAACTGTTTTTT.

This clonotype was observed a few times. This rearrangement joins TRBV4-3 to TRBJ2-3, with D perhaps matching TRBD2 (5 bases). Germline assignment: CDR1 LGHNA and CDR2 YSLEER. This CDR3 contains 18 residues. Trimming removed 0 bases from V and 6 bases from J, with 22 bases in between. The CDR3 sequence: CASSQDRELLPKTDTQYF. CDR3 in DNA: TGCGCCAGCAGCCAAGATCGGGAATTGTTACCTAAAACGGATACGCAGTATTTT.

This clonotype was seen only a few times. The chain couples TRBV21-1 to TRBJ2-1; TRBD1 is the table's D call, not checked against the DNA. TRBV21-1 is given as a pseudogene. The CDR3 consists of 13 residues. CDR3 region: CASNTTEKNEQFF. CDR3 DNA: TGTGCCAGCAATACGACAGAAAAGAATGAGCAGTTCTTC.

This clonotype was seen ten or more times. The chain combines TRBV6-2 or TRBV6-3 with TRBJ1-3; the match to TRBD1 covers 9 bases. Germline V gene sequence: CDR1 MNHEY, CDR2 SVGEGT. CDR3 length: 14 amino acids. After removal of 4 bases from V and 8 bases from J, the junction contained 6 bases not matched to a gene. CDR3 protein: CASSSGQGTDTIYF. The CDR3 DNA is TGTGCCAGCAGTTCCGGACAGGGGACGGACACCATATATTTT.

This clonotype appeared many times. This chain joins TRBV7-2 and TRBJ1-2; no firm D call. The V gene lost 5 bases and the J gene lost 8 bases, with 21 bases spanning the gap. This CDR3 comprises 15 residues. The germline V gene has CDR1 SGHTA and CDR2 FQGNSA. CDR3 in amino acids: CASSTKARNSRGYTF. CDR3 in DNA: TGTGCCAGCAGCACAAAGGCTCGGAATTCGCGGGGCTACACCTTC.

In its sample, this clonotype was seen many times. The rearrangement uses TRBV2 and TRBJ1-1; D is undetermined. This CDR3 contains 14 residues. V dropped 8 bases and J dropped 0 bases, with 13 bases sitting between them. The germline CDR1 and CDR2 sequences are SNHLY and FYNNEI. In DNA, the CDR3 is TGTGCCAGCGTACTGGTTGAGATGAACACTGAAGCTTTCTTT. Its protein is CASVLVEMNTEAFF.

This clonotype has ten or more counts. The chain joins TRBV28 to TRBJ2-3; TRBD1 agrees at 7 bases. The CDR3 runs to 17 residues. Germline V CDR1 and CDR2: MDHEN, SYDVKM. After removal of 7 bases from V and 1 base from J, the junction contained 14 bases not matched to a gene. The CDR3 DNA follows: TGTGCCAGCAATGCAGCATCAACAGGGGTCGGCACAGATACGCAGTATTTT. Protein sequence: CASNAASTGVGTDTQYF.

This clonotype was seen repeatedly, ten times or more. The rearrangement uses TRBV20-1 and TRBJ1-1; D gene ambiguous. The CDR3 length is 12 residues. V gave up 3 bases and J gave up 1 base, with 6 bases separating them. Germline CDR1 is DFQATT and CDR2 is SNEGSKA (reference sequence). The CDR3 loop reads CSARNENTEAFF. CDR3 coding DNA: TGCAGTGCTAGGAACGAGAACACTGAAGCTTTCTTT.

This clonotype was seen many times. This chain connects TRBV29-1 to TRBJ1-5; D possibly corresponds to TRBD1 (5 bases). Germline V gene sequence: CDR1 SQVTM, CDR2 ANQGSEA. V was clipped by 4 bases and J by 4 bases, with 14 bases between them. CDR3 size: 14 residues. The CDR3 DNA reads TGCAGCGTTGGGGGCTCGTCAGGAAATCAGCCCCAGCATTTT. It specifies CSVGGSSGNQPQHF.

This clonotype was seen at least ten times. The rearrangement uses TRBV6-5 and TRBJ2-7; 10 nucleotides line up with TRBD1. The CDR3 covers 14 residues. CDR1 MNHEY and CDR2 SVGAGI come from the germline V gene. The V segment lost 2 bases and the J segment 2 bases; nucleotides outside the gene matches: 0. The CDR3 reads CASSYDRGPYEQYF. The CDR3 DNA reads as TGTGCCAGCAGTTACGACAGGGGGCCCTACGAGCAGTACTTC.

This clonotype was detected many times. The V and J genes are TRBV29-1 and TRBJ2-1; unclear D gene. V lost 6 bases and J lost 1, with 13 bases in between. Germline loops: CDR1 SQVTM, CDR2 ANQGSEA. This CDR3 is 14 amino acids long. The chain's CDR3 is CSVPMGGSYNEQFF. CDR3 bases: TGCAGCGTGCCAATGGGTGGTTCCTACAATGAGCAGTTCTTC.

This clonotype showed up just a few times. The gene calls are TRBV20-1 and TRBJ2-5, with a possible D match to TRBD2 (5 bases). From germline, CDR1 is DFQATT and CDR2 SNEGSKA (reference sequence). CDR3 length: 13 amino acids. Trimming pared 0 bases from V and 5 bases from J, leaving 10 bases between. CDR3 sequence reads: CSARDEGWETQYF. The CDR3 DNA reads TGCAGTGCTAGAGATGAGGGTTGGGAGACCCAGTACTTC.

The sample holds many counts of this clonotype. This chain links TRBV7-2 with TRBJ1-1, with D uncertain. Germline CDR1 is SGHTA and CDR2 is FQGNSA. The CDR3 length is 13 residues. V lost 6 bases, J lost 3 bases, and 11 bases lay in between. The CDR3 region is CASSQILDTEAFF. As DNA, the CDR3 is TGTGCCAGCAGTCAAATCCTGGACACTGAAGCTTTCTTT.

This clonotype was seen only a few times. CDR3 sequence: CASSLAGSPGNTIYF. The CDR3 DNA sequence: TGTGCCAGCAGCTTAGCAGGGAGTCCCGGAAACACCATATATTTT. The genes are TRBV7-2 and TRBJ1-3; D gene ambiguous. Germline CDR1 SGHTA, CDR2 FQGNSA. The CDR3 loop spans 15 amino acids. Between the trimmed V and J ends, which lost 0 bases and 4 bases, there was a span of 10 bases. The variable domain in full, completed from reference TRBV7-2 and TRBJ1-3, reads GAGVSQSPSNKVTEKGKDVELRCDPISGHTALYWYRQSLGQGLEFLIYFQGNSAPDKSGLPSDRFSAERTGGSVSTLTIQRTQQEDSAVYLCASSLAGSPGNTIYFGEGSWLTVV.

This clonotype has a count of ten or more. The rearrangement uses TRBV12-3 or TRBV12-4 and TRBJ1-1, with a weak D call TRBD1 (6 bases). V was cut by 6 bases and J by 2 bases, with 10 bases left in between. The CDR3 spans 13 residues. CDR3 loop: CASSSDSNTEAFF. In nucleotides, the CDR3 is TGTGCCAGCAGCTCGGACAGTAACACTGAAGCTTTCTTT.

This clonotype was observed at least ten times. This chain links TRBV27 with TRBJ2-3, with D possibly being TRBD1 or TRBD2 (5 bases each). The CDR3 loop spans 13 amino acids. Germline CDR1 and CDR2: MNHEY and SMNVEV (reference sequence). The V end lost 6 bases, the J end lost 4 bases, and 11 bases lay between the germline ends. CDR3 in amino acids: CASSLLGADTQYF. DNA of the CDR3: TGTGCCAGCAGCCTTCTGGGGGCAGATACGCAGTATTTT.

This clonotype has more than one count but fewer than ten. This chain links TRBV2 with TRBJ1-2; TRBD1 aligns across 7 bases. The CDR3 spans 16 residues. J lost 1 base, V lost 2 bases, and 7 bases had no gene match. The germline V gene encodes CDR1 SNHLY and CDR2 FYNNEI. The CDR3 sequence: CASSEMRGRDNYGYTF. The CDR3 DNA sequence: TGTGCCAGCAGTGAAATGAGGGGGCGGGATAACTATGGCTACACCTTC.

This clonotype was counted at least ten times. The V gene is TRBV4-3, the J gene TRBJ1-2, with D perhaps matching TRBD1 (6 bases). V lost 8 bases, J lost 4 bases, and 20 bases lay in between. Germline V lookup: CDR1 LGHNA, CDR2 YSLEER. The CDR3 is 15 amino acids. The CDR3 bases are TGCGCCAGCTCCTACCCGGGGGCAGGGGTCTATGGCTACACCTTC. This encodes CASSYPGAGVYGYTF.

This clonotype was detected ten times or more. V gene TRBV20-1 combines with J gene TRBJ2-1; TRBD2 aligns across 7 bases. The germline V gene has CDR1 DFQATT and CDR2 SNEGSKA (reference sequence). V trimming: 0 bases; J trimming: 9 bases; junction bases outside the gene matches: 2. The CDR3 runs 12 residues. The CDR3 region is CSARDRGGEQFF. In nucleotides, the CDR3 is TGCAGTGCTAGAGATCGCGGGGGTGAGCAGTTCTTC.

In its sample, this clonotype was seen many times. The CDR3 nucleotides are TGTGCCAGCAGCCCTCGGACAGGGGTGAGCGGCTACACCTTC. Its protein product is CASSPRTGVSGYTF. The chain couples TRBV9 to TRBJ1-2; 9 positions match TRBD1. The CDR3 is 14 amino acids. The V gene end was trimmed by 4 bases and the J gene end by 8 bases; junction bases not matched to a gene: 9. Germline CDR1 is SGDLS and CDR2 is YYNGEE.

V is TRBV7-9 and J is TRBJ2-6; D is ambiguous. CDR1 and CDR2 (germline): SEHNR, FQNEAQ (reference sequence). CDR3 length: 17 residues. V dropped 5 bases and J dropped 1 base, with 15 bases sitting between them. The CDR3 DNA is TGTGCCAGCAGCCCGACGTCCCGGCCATCTGGGGCCAACGTCCTGACTTTC. As protein: CASSPTSRPSGANVLTF.

At least ten counts were recorded for this clonotype. The V and J genes are TRBV20-1 and TRBJ2-7, with D perhaps TRBD1 (6 bases). Germline assignment: CDR1 DFQATT and CDR2 SNEGSKA (reference sequence). Deletions cut 5 bases from V and 1 base from J, with 18 bases between. This CDR3 is built from 15 residues. The DNA of the CDR3 is TGCAGTGCTCACCCAAGGGGGTTTGGGTCCTACGAGCAGTACTTC. It codes for CSAHPRGFGSYEQYF.

This clonotype was picked up many times. The chain couples TRBV6-2 or TRBV6-3 to TRBJ2-5; possibly TRBD2 for D (5 bases). This CDR3 has 14 amino acids. Trimming shortened V by 2 bases and J by 2 bases, and 9 bases separated the two germline ends. Germline-derived CDR1 and CDR2 are MNHEY and SVGEGT. CDR3 amino acids: CASSYLSGQETQYF. The CDR3 DNA follows: TGTGCCAGCAGTTACCTCAGCGGTCAAGAGACCCAGTACTTC.

This clonotype was seen many times. V and J are TRBV7-2 and TRBJ1-1; D is unresolved. V gave up 3 bases and J gave up 4 bases, with 15 bases separating them. Germline CDR1 SGHTA, CDR2 FQGNSA. The CDR3 totals 15 residues. CDR3 coding DNA: TGTGCCAGCAGCTTTACTGGTCCTTTGGGCACTGAAGCTTTCTTT. Translated, it gives CASSFTGPLGTEAFF.

This clonotype was detected ten times or more. The rearrangement joins TRBV5-1 to TRBJ2-7; D is undetermined. V gave up 0 bases and J gave up 2 bases, with 9 bases separating them. Germline CDR1 and CDR2: SGHRS and YFSETQ. The CDR3 extends over 14 amino acids. In nucleotides, the CDR3 is TGCGCCAGCAGCTTGGACAGAATAACCTACGAGCAGTACTTC. Its translation is CASSLDRITYEQYF.

This clonotype was counted only a few times. The rearrangement joins TRBV6-5 to TRBJ2-3; perhaps TRBD2 as D (5 bases). Trimming shortened V by 4 bases and J by 2 bases, and 13 bases separated the two germline ends. CDR3 length equals 15 residues. Per the germline V gene, CDR1 is MNHEY and CDR2 is SVGAGI. CDR3 in DNA: TGTGCCAGCAGTTCCTTTCCGGGAAACACAGATACGCAGTATTTT. Protein sequence: CASSSFPGNTDTQYF.

The CDR3 protein is CASSPNRPTLYGYTF. CDR3 nucleotides: TGTGCCAGCAGCCCTAACAGGCCCACACTGTATGGCTACACCTTC. The chain carries TRBV4-2 and TRBJ1-2, with D possibly matching TRBD1 (5 bases). Deletions cut 4 bases from V and 5 bases from J, with 17 bases between. The CDR3 spans 15 residues. The germline V gene encodes CDR1 LGHNA and CDR2 YNFKEQ.